This entry concerns a single T cell receptor beta chain. Its antigen remains unidentified. The PCR was carried out with 60 Vbeta primers and 13 Jbeta primers. Repertoires were generated with immunoSEQ multiplex PCR, while TCRdb's copy carries only in-frame clones and drops some. This listing includes 150,000 to 200,000 clones. This CDR3 spans 14 amino acids. The germline V gene encodes CDR1 KGHSH and CDR2 LQKENI. V lost 3 bases, J lost 5 bases, and 6 bases stayed unmatched. This specimen comes from a study of cytomegalovirus exposure and HLA in healthy donors. General study results and limits: Associated with cytomegalovirus, according to the listing, were around 160 TCR beta chains. Serostatus for CMV was the only available immune exposure information. The authors excluded some V segments, including TRBV6-2 and TRBV6-3, as indistinguishable.

The chain joins TRBV18 to TRBJ2-7; 8 bases align to TRBD1. This receptor was identified in a woman aged 18 to 35 in good health and CMV-seropositive. Source material: PBMCs. The CDR3 DNA follows: TGTGCCAGCTCACCCCCGACAGGGGCCGACGAGCAGTACTTC. The encoded protein is CASSPPTGADEQYF.